This T cell receptor beta chain was profiled in a study of T-cell memory formation after mild COVID-19. As for the study in general: Clusters of TCRs were largely donor specific. Findings of the study overall: The pre-infection memory compartment contained some responding clones, suggesting cross-reactive memory joined. Among CD4+ contracting clones, most were CM and EM, and CD8+ ones EMRA.

Comments on this clonotype: The antigen is not known.

The ends were cut back, 4 bases at V and 4 bases at J, with 12 bases in the middle. There are 13 residues in the CDR3. Germline V lookup: CDR1 SGHKS, CDR2 YYEKEE (reference sequence). TCRdb re-called the 5' RACE reads with MiXCR, one entry per CDR3 protein. Found here are 300,000 or so distinct CDR3 sequences, roughly 15% of them singletons; the top ten hold 23%. This TCR was recovered from a man younger than 35 who had mild COVID-19 (a few samples of this study predate the infection). Cell type and time point are not known. Sequenced: PBMCs or a T cell subset sorted from them (not recorded which). This chain uses TRBV5-5 with TRBJ2-7; D perhaps matches TRBD1 (5 bases). The CDR3 DNA follows: TGTGCCAGCAGCGTGACAGCCACATACGAGCAGTACGTC. This translates into CASSVTATYEQYV.